Listed below are T cell receptor beta chains from one sample, sequenced in a study of T cells in Graves' hyperthyroidism and ophthalmopathy. Each CDR3 protein gets one entry after TCRdb re-called the multiplex PCR reads with MiXCR. The table has hundreds of thousands of distinct CDR3 sequences, about 20% seen once; the top ten hold around 60%. Sequenced input: blood. These receptors were obtained from a man aged 25-40 years with Graves' ophthalmopathy. The CDR3 runs from the conserved cysteine through the conserved F or W. Each record gives: V gene, J gene, clone size, D gene, CDR3 protein. D genes are given only for firm matches. Only some rows state a clone size, as once, few, many or a class for expanded clones.

>TRBV20-1|TRBJ2-7|few|NA
CSAETLYEQYF
>TRBV12-3/TRBV12-4|TRBJ2-1|NA|TRBD2
CASSPQGLAGAPLLLNEQFF
>TRBV6-1|TRBJ1-5|NA|TRBD1
CASGQGNQPQHF
>TRBV27|TRBJ1-3|NA|NA
CASSSINGNTIYF
>TRBV20-1|TRBJ2-3|few|TRBD1
CSANLGTGADTQYF
>TRBV2|TRBJ1-1|NA|NA
CASSASRVLEAFF
>TRBV6-1|TRBJ2-7|few|NA
CASSVGGDEQYF
>TRBV2|TRBJ1-1|many|NA
CASSGRLNTEAFF
>TRBV6-1|TRBJ1-2|many|NA
CASSYVRGAVYGYTF
>TRBV7-8|TRBJ2-7|few|NA
CASSLVLTGRQCEQYF
>TRBV24-1|TRBJ1-5|NA|TRBD1
CATSDPGQDQPQHF
>TRBV2|TRBJ1-5|many|NA
CASSVESDRAGPQHF
>TRBV11-2|TRBJ2-3|many|TRBD2
CATGGGRRDTQYF
>TRBV7-8|TRBJ2-5|many|TRBD2
CASTDQMWGGGETQYF
>TRBV6-2/TRBV6-3|TRBJ2-1|NA|TRBD2
CASSLAGKNNEQSF
>TRBV7-9|TRBJ2-7|many|NA
CASSPPRVYEQYF
>TRBV7-8|TRBJ2-5|few|NA
CASSLGASRGETQYF
>TRBV6-4|TRBJ2-7|few|TRBD2
CASTVAGMQYEQYF
>TRBV20-1|TRBJ2-7|few|NA
CSARFGSEQYF
>TRBV20-1|TRBJ2-1|many|NA
CSANKAGNQYNEQFF
>TRBV4-2|TRBJ1-4|few|NA
CASSQDQSIRGRNEKLFF
>TRBV7-9|TRBJ1-5|once|TRBD1
CASSLYPGQGISSNQPQHF
>TRBV13|TRBJ2-5|NA|TRBD1
CASNALTGQGAKETQYF
>TRBV18|TRBJ2-3|many|NA
CASSPSGASTDTQYF
>TRBV28|TRBJ1-2|many|NA
CASSFTDIYYGYTF
>TRBV30|TRBJ2-5|many|TRBD1
CAWTDRGQETQYF
>TRBV20-1|TRBJ1-1|few|NA
CSASGGETMAFF
>TRBV25-1|TRBJ2-5|NA|NA
CASRKGLQETQYF
>TRBV20-1|TRBJ2-5|NA|NA
CSARKPGRTETQYF
>TRBV19|TRBJ1-5|NA|NA
CASRVRPNYYSNQPQHF
>TRBV19|TRBJ2-6|NA|NA
CASSLQSVSGANVLTF
>TRBV28|TRBJ1-1|many|NA
CASSLFRVGQSWAFF
>TRBV5-1|TRBJ1-2|many|NA
CASSTGRPTNYGYTF
>TRBV30|TRBJ2-5|many|TRBD2
CAWSVLAGQETQYF
>TRBV6-2/TRBV6-3|TRBJ2-2|NA|NA
CASSYKVAGELFF
>TRBV9|TRBJ2-1|NA|TRBD2
CASSVAAGGGDEQFF
>TRBV28|TRBJ1-2|NA|NA
CASSFLVRYGYTF
>TRBV6-1|TRBJ2-7|few|NA
CASAGGGSYEQYF
>TRBV3-1|TRBJ1-1|NA|NA
CASSQVGTEAFF
>TRBV24-1|TRBJ2-7|NA|TRBD1
CATSETGDEQYF
>TRBV6-1|TRBJ1-4|NA|NA
CASSEQPGQTNEKLFF